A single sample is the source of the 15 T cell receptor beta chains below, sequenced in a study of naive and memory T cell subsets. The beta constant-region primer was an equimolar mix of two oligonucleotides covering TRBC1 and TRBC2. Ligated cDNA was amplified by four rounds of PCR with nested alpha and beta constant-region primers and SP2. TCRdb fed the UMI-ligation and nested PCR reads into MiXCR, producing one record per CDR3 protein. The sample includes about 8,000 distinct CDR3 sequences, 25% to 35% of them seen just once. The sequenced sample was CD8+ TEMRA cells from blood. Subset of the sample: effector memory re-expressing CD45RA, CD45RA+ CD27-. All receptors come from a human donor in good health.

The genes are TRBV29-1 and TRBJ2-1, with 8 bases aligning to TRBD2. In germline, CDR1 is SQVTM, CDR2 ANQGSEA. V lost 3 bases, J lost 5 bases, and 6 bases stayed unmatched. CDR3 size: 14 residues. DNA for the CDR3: TGCAGCGTTGACCGGGGGGGGACTAACAATGAGCAGTTCTTC. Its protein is CSVDRGGTNNEQFF.

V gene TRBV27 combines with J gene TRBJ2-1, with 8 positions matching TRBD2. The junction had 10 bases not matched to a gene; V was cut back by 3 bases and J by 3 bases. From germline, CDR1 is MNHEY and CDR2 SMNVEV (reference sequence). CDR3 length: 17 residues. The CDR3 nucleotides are TGTGCCAGCAGTTTCCGAAGAGAGCGGGGGCTCTACAATGAGCAGTTCTTC. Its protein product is CASSFRRERGLYNEQFF.

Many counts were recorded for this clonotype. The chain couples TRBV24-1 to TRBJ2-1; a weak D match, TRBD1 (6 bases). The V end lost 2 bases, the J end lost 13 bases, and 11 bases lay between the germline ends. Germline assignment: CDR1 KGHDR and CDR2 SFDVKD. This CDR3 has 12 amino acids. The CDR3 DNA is TGTGCCACCAGTGATTCCAGACAGGTACAGTTCTTC. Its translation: CATSDSRQVQFF.

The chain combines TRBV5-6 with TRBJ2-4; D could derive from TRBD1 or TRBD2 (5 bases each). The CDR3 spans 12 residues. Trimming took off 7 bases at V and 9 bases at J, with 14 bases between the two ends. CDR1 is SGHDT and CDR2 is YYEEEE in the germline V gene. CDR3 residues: CASSRGRGIQYF. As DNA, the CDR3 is TGTGCCAGCTCACGGGGTAGGGGCATTCAGTACTTC.

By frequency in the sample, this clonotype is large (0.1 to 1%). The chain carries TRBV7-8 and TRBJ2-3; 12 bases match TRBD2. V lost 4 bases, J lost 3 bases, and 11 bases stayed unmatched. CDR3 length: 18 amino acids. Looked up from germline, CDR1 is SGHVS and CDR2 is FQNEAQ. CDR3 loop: CASSSDDRLAGVTDTQYF. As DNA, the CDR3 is TGTGCCAGCAGCTCGGACGATCGACTAGCGGGAGTAACAGATACGCAGTATTTT.

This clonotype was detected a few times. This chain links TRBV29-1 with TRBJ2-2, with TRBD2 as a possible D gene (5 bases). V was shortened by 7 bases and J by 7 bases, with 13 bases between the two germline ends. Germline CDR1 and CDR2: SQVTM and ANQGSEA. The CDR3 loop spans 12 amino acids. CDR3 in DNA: TGCAGCGCCCGGACTGGCCTCGGGGAGCTGTTTTTT. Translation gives CSARTGLGELFF.

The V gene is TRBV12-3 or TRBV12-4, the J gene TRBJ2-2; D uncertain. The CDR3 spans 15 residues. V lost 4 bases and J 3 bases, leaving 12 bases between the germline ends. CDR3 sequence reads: CASSSPGTYTGELFF. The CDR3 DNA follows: TGTGCCAGCAGTTCCCCCGGTACATACACCGGGGAGCTGTTTTTT.

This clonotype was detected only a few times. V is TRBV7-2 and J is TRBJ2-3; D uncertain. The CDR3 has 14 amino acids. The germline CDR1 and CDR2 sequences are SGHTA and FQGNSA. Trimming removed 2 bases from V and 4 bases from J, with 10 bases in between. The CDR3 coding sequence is TGTGCCAGCAGCTTAACGGCCCGAGCAGATACGCAGTATTTT. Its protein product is CASSLTARADTQYF.

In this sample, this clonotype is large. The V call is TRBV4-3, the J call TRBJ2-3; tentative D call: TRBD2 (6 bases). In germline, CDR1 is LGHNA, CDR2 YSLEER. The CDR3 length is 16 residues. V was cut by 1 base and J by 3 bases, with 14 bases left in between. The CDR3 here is CASSQAPGRETDTQYF. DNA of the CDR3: TGCGCCAGCAGCCAAGCCCCCGGGAGAGAGACAGATACGCAGTATTTT.

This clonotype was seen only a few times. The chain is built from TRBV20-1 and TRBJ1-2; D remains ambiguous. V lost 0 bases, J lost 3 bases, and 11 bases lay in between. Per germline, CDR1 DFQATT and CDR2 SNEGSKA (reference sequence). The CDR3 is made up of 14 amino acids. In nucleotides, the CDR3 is TGCAGTGCTAGAGATAACGGCGAGTACTATGGCTACACCTTC. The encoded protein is CSARDNGEYYGYTF.

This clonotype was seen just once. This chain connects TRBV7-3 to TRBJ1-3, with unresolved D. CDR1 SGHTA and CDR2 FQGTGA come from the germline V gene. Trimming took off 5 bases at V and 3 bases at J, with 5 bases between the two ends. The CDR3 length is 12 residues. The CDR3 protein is CASSGDGNTIYF. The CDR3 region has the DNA TGTGCCAGCAGCGGCGATGGAAACACCATATATTTT. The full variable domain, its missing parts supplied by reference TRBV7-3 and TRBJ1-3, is GAGVSQTPSNKVTEKGKYVELRCDPISGHTALYWYRQSLGQGPEFLIYFQGTGAADDSGLPNDRFFAVRPEGSVSTLKIQRTERGDSAVYLCASSGDGNTIYFGEGSWLTVV.

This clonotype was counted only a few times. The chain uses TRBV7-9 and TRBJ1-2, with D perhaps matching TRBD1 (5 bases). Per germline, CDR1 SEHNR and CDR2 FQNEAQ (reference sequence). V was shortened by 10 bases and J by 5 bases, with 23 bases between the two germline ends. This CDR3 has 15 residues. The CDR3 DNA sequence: TGTGCCACCAAAGATGACAGTCCTCCCGGGTATGGCTACACCTTC. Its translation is CATKDDSPPGYGYTF.

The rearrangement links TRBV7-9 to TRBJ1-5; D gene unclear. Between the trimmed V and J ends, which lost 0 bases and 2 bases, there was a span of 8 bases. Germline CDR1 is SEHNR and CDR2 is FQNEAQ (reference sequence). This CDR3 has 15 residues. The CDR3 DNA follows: TGTGCCAGCAGCTTAGCAGGACGCGGCAATCAGCCCCAGCATTTT. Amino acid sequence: CASSLAGRGNQPQHF.

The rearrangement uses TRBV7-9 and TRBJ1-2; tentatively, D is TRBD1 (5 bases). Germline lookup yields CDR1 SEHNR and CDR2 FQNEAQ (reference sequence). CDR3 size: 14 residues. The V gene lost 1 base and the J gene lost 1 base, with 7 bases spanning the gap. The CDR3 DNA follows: TGTGCCAGCAGCTTAGAGACAGATAACTATGGCTACACCTTC. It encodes CASSLETDNYGYTF.

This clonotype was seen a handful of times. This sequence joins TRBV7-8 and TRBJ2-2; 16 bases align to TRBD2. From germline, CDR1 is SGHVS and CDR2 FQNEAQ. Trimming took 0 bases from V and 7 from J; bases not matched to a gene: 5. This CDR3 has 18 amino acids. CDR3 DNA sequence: TGTGCCAGCAGCTTAGCGGGACTAGCGGGGGGGCGAGTCGGGGAGCTGTTTTTT. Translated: CASSLAGLAGGRVGELFF.